One and the same sample provided the 25 T cell receptor beta chains below, sequenced in a study of molecular identifiers for immune sequencing clone quantification. TCRdb ran MiXCR on the PCR reads and lists one entry per CDR3 protein. Of a few hundred thousand distinct CDR3 sequences in the sample, about a fifth are singletons; the top ten hold around 0.84%. Sequenced: naive CD8+ T cells from blood, with Jurkat cell RNA spiked in. Subset meaning: FACS-sorted CD8+CD4-CCR7+CD45RA+ naive T cells. These receptor sequences come from a human donor in good health. Some libraries in this study had Jurkat cell RNA spiked in.

This clonotype occurred a few times. J is TRBJ2-7 and V is TRBV4-3; D uncertain. Between the trimmed V and J ends, which lost 0 bases and 0 bases, there was a span of 6 bases. Germline CDR1 reads LGHNA; CDR2 reads YSLEER. This CDR3 region has 14 residues. The CDR3 loop is CASSQDALSYEQYF. In nucleotides, the CDR3 is TGCGCCAGCAGCCAAGATGCCCTCTCCTACGAGCAGTACTTC.

This clonotype was detected ten times or more. The J gene is TRBJ2-7, the V gene TRBV5-1; D gene uncertain. Per the germline V gene, CDR1 is SGHRS and CDR2 is YFSETQ. Between the trimmed V and J ends, which lost 3 bases and 5 bases, there was a span of 18 bases. The CDR3 is made up of 15 amino acids. CDR3 DNA sequence: TGCGCCAGCAGCTCCCTGCTGGGTAGGGATCACGAGCAGTACTTC. Its translation: CASSSLLGRDHEQYF.

This clonotype was counted many times. V gene TRBV14 combines with J gene TRBJ2-3, with TRBD2 as a possible D gene (5 bases). Germline values: CDR1 SGHDN, CDR2 FVKESK. With 5 bases removed from V and 4 bases from J, the gap between germline ends came to 16 bases. The CDR3 length is 15 residues. The CDR3, as DNA: TGTGCCAGCAGCGAGAATAGTTGGGGAGCAGATACGCAGTATTTT. Translating it yields CASSENSWGADTQYF.

V and J are TRBV4-3 and TRBJ2-1; 8 bases match TRBD2. Germline trimming cut 3 bases from V and 8 bases from J; bases unmatched to any gene: 9. The V gene's germline CDR1 is LGHNA and CDR2 YSLEER. This CDR3 has 15 residues. The CDR3 sequence is CASSQGRGGGDEQFF. DNA for the CDR3: TGCGCCAGCAGCCAGGGCCGGGGGGGGGGGGATGAGCAGTTCTTC.

This clonotype has more than one count but fewer than ten. CDR3 DNA sequence: TGCAGTGCTATGGGGACCGCGACTGAAGCTTTCTTT. As protein: CSAMGTATEAFF. The chain employs TRBV20-1 and TRBJ1-1, with TRBD1 as a possible D gene (5 bases). V was shortened by 4 bases and J by 5 bases, with 11 bases between the two germline ends. There are 12 residues in the CDR3. Germline lookup yields CDR1 DFQATT and CDR2 SNEGSKA (reference sequence).

The J gene is TRBJ2-1, the V gene TRBV13; 11 positions match TRBD2. V was pared by 5 bases and J by 12 bases, with 12 bases of the junction left unmatched. Germline CDR1 and CDR2: PRHDT and FYEKMQ (reference sequence). The CDR3 covers 15 residues. The CDR3 coding sequence is TGTGCCAGCAGCCCAGTAGCGGGGGGGCGATCGAGGCAGTTCTTC. Protein: CASSPVAGGRSRQFF.

This clonotype has just a few counts. V is TRBV7-9 and J is TRBJ2-5; 11 bases map to TRBD1. The length of the CDR3 is 15 residues. V lost 7 bases, J lost 4 bases, and 8 bases stayed unmatched. From germline, CDR1 is SEHNR and CDR2 FQNEAQ (reference sequence). CDR3: CASNQDGTGGETQYF. The CDR3 DNA reads as TGTGCCAGCAACCAGGACGGGACAGGGGGAGAGACCCAGTACTTC.

As to this clonotype: Because the CDR3 is missing its conserved closing phenylalanine or tryptophan, this is likely a read error. This rearrangement joins TRBV6-5 to TRBJ2-7; TRBD2 aligns across 9 bases. V lost 6 bases to trimming and J lost 2 bases; unmatched junction nucleotides: 8. The CDR3 spans 15 residues. CDR1 is MNHEY, CDR2 SVGAGI, per germline. CDR3 residues: CASSSPAGGAYEQYL. In nucleotides, the CDR3 is TGTGCCAGCAGCTCCCCAGCGGGAGGCGCCTACGAGCAGTACCTC.

The V and J genes are TRBV15 and TRBJ2-6; D is perhaps TRBD1 or TRBD2 (5 bases each). The ends were cut back, 0 bases at V and 0 bases at J, with 18 bases in the middle. The V gene's germline CDR1 is LNHNV and CDR2 YYDKDF (reference sequence). This CDR3 contains 20 residues. CDR3 sequence: CATSREMGDGYPSGANVLTF. Here the CDR3 DNA reads TGTGCCACCAGCAGAGAGATGGGGGACGGATATCCCTCTGGGGCCAACGTCCTGACTTTC.

In nucleotides, the CDR3 is TGCAGTGCTAGAGATCCGGGGAGAAACACCGGGGAGCTGTTTTTT. This codes for CSARDPGRNTGELFF. The V and J genes are TRBV20-1 and TRBJ2-2, with D possibly matching TRBD2 (5 bases). The V gene's germline CDR1 is DFQATT and CDR2 SNEGSKA (reference sequence). CDR3 size: 15 residues. Trimming pared 0 bases from V and 2 bases from J, leaving 10 bases between.

This clonotype was seen a few times. The chain recombines TRBV19 with TRBJ2-3; D perhaps matches TRBD2 (6 bases). Trimming took off 7 bases at V and 7 bases at J, with 15 bases between the two ends. The germline CDR1 and CDR2 sequences are LNHDA and SQIVND (reference sequence). The CDR3 runs 13 residues. CDR3 loop: CASTPGTGYTQYF. For the CDR3, the DNA is TGTGCCAGTACCCCCGGGACTGGGTATACGCAGTATTTT.

For this clonotype: Likely a read error: the CDR3 ends without its conserved phenylalanine or tryptophan. The chain links TRBV7-6 to TRBJ1-6; 9 nucleotides align to TRBD1. V lost 4 bases to trimming and J lost 9 bases; unmatched junction nucleotides: 4. Germline V gene data show CDR1 as SGHVS and CDR2 as FNYEAQ. CDR3 length: 14 amino acids. The CDR3 here is CASSWGQGASPLHL. In nucleotides, the CDR3 is TGTGCCAGCAGCTGGGGACAGGGCGCTTCACCCCTCCACCTT.

This clonotype was seen a handful of times. The gene calls are TRBV12-3 or TRBV12-4 and TRBJ2-7, with D tentatively TRBD1 (5 bases). V lost 1 base to trimming and J lost 5 bases, with 9 bases between them. The CDR3 sequence is 13 residues long. The CDR3 DNA follows: TGTGCCAGCAGTTTAGTGTCAGGGAACGAGCAGTACTTC. Its protein is CASSLVSGNEQYF.

About this clonotype itself: A far larger clone lies a single base away; this is likely a read error. V gene TRBV6-5 combines with J gene TRBJ1-1; no reliable D call. From germline, CDR1 is MNHEY and CDR2 SVGAGI. This CDR3 has 11 amino acids. CDR3 DNA: TGTGCCAGCAGTTACGGGAGTGAAGCTCTCTTT. This translates into CASSYGSEALF.

This clonotype was seen ten or more times. The chain recombines TRBV7-9 with TRBJ1-1; 8 bases are shared with TRBD1. Germline V gives CDR1 SEHNR, CDR2 FQNEAQ (reference sequence). The junction had 6 bases not matched to a gene; V was cut back by 5 bases and J by 1 base. This CDR3 has 15 residues. CDR3 DNA sequence: TGTGCCAGCAGCCCACCGACAGGGGAGAACACTGAAGCTTTCTTT. It translates to CASSPPTGENTEAFF.

This clonotype occurred a few times. The chain employs TRBV6-5 and TRBJ1-1, with 7 bases aligning to TRBD1. CDR3 size: 16 residues. In germline, CDR1 is MNHEY, CDR2 SVGAGI. V shed 0 bases and J 1 base; nucleotides not matched to a gene: 5. The CDR3 DNA is TGTGCCAGCAGTTACTCGTTTACAGGGGAGAACACTGAAGCTTTCTTT. Encoded protein: CASSYSFTGENTEAFF.

The chain carries TRBV20-1 and TRBJ2-7, with 7 bases lining up with TRBD1. The CDR3 is made up of 15 amino acids. V shed 0 bases, J shed 3 bases, and the junction held 8 bases outside the gene matches. CDR1 and CDR2 (germline): DFQATT, SNEGSKA (reference sequence). CDR3 nucleotide sequence: TGCAGTGCTAGAGATTCAGGGGGTTATCTCTACGAGCAGTACTTC. It encodes CSARDSGGYLYEQYF.

Regarding this clonotype: Sequence at one end of the junction differs from germline and may be a read error. This chain joins TRBV6-2 or TRBV6-3 and TRBJ2-2, with D uncertain. The CDR3 consists of 15 residues. CDR1 is MNHEY, CDR2 SVGEGT, per germline. The DNA of the CDR3 is TGTGCCGGCAGTTACGCAGGCGGTGACACCGGGGAGCTGTTTTTT. Amino acid sequence: CAGSYAGGDTGELFF.

V and J are TRBV19 and TRBJ1-5; no definite D call. The CDR3 loop spans 14 amino acids. The V gene lost 6 bases and the J gene lost 5 bases, with 14 bases spanning the gap. Germline V CDR1 and CDR2: LNHDA, SQIVND (reference sequence). This CDR3 reads CASRSSTGDQPQHF. CDR3 coding DNA: TGTGCCAGTAGATCTTCGACGGGAGATCAGCCCCAGCATTTT.

This clonotype occurred a few times. CDR3 coding DNA: TGTGCCAGCAGTTCGGGATCCGGCGGTCCCGGGGAGCTGTTTTTT. This translates into CASSSGSGGPGELFF. J is TRBJ2-2 and V is TRBV12-3 or TRBV12-4, with D perhaps TRBD2 (5 bases). The CDR3 extends over 15 amino acids. Between the trimmed V and J ends, which lost 4 bases and 6 bases, there was a span of 15 bases.

This chain connects TRBV7-6 to TRBJ2-7, with TRBD2 identical over 7 bases. Losses at the gene ends were 4 bases for V and 4 bases for J; bases not matched to a gene: 7. The CDR3 runs to 14 residues. Germline CDR1 SGHVS, CDR2 FNYEAQ. CDR3 loop: CASSWGGNGYEQYF. The CDR3 DNA is TGTGCCAGCAGCTGGGGGGGGAACGGGTACGAGCAGTACTTC. The variable domain in full, completed from reference TRBV7-6 and TRBJ2-7, reads GAGVSQSPRYKVTKRGQDVALRCDPISGHVSLYWYRQALGQGPEFLTYFNYEAQQDKSGLPNDRFSAERPEGSISTLTIQRTEQRDSAMYRCASSWGGNGYEQYFGPGTRLTVT.

This clonotype was counted only a few times. V is TRBV29-1 and J is TRBJ2-7, with TRBD2 identical over 8 bases. V shed 3 bases and J 2 bases; nucleotides not matched to a gene: 9. Germline CDR1 is SQVTM and CDR2 is ANQGSEA. The CDR3 totals 15 residues. The CDR3 nucleotides are TGCAGCGTTGAGGTTGGCGGGGGGTCGACCTACGAGCAGTACTTC. Protein product: CSVEVGGGSTYEQYF.

For this clonotype: The CDR3 ends on some other residue instead of the conserved phenylalanine or tryptophan, so this is likely a read error. The V and J genes are TRBV5-3 and TRBJ2-5, with D possibly TRBD2 on 7 matching bases. TRBV5-3 carries the ORF label, with uncertain function. This CDR3 contains 14 residues. CDR3 DNA: TGTGCCAGCAGCTTGAGGGGGGGGCAGGAGACCCAGTACCTC. Translation: CASSLRGGQETQYL.

The chain is built from TRBV3-1 and TRBJ2-3; D is perhaps TRBD1 (5 bases). Trimming removed 4 bases at V and 5 bases at J, with 16 bases between. Germline loops: CDR1 LGHDT, CDR2 YNNKEL (reference sequence). CDR3 length: 15 residues. CDR3 nucleotides: TGTGCCAGCAGCCCCAGGACACCCCTGGGAGATACGCAGTATTTT. Protein sequence: CASSPRTPLGDTQYF.

J is TRBJ1-1 and V is TRBV5-6, with D possibly being TRBD1 (5 bases). Germline V gene lookup returns CDR1 SGHDT and CDR2 YYEEEE. This CDR3 spans 15 amino acids. V lost 0 bases to trimming and J lost 1 base, with 10 bases between them. CDR3 protein: CASSLVGTANTEAFF. The DNA of the CDR3 is TGTGCCAGCAGCTTGGTTGGGACGGCGAACACTGAAGCTTTCTTT. Drawing the rest from reference TRBV5-6 and TRBJ1-1, the complete variable domain is DAGVTQSPTHLIKTRGQQVTLRCSPKSGHDTVSWYQQALGQGPQFIFQYYEEEERQRGNFPDRFSGHQFPNYSSELNVNALLLGDSALYLCASSLVGTANTEAFFGQGTRLTVV.